Below, 31 T cell receptor beta chains from the same sample are listed, as sequenced in a study of patients and donors after allogeneic stem cell transplantation (dated by TCRdb to between 2020 and 2021). The method was RT-PCR. The reads were generated on a NextSeq 550. The public reads were reprocessed in TCRdb via fastp at Q25 and MiXCR, keeping in-frame beta chains. Each CDR3 protein appears once, grouped with its most common genes and DNA. This sample has approximately 150,000 distinct CDR3 sequences in its table, and about two fifths of those were observed once. The leading ten clones occupy less than 60% of the sample. The sample comprised blood, either unsorted or a sorted T cell fraction (not recorded which). Receptors originate from a human donor who was either an allogeneic HSCT recipient or a stem cell or donor lymphocyte infusion donor (not recorded which). It is not recorded whose cells these are; they may come from a transplant donor.

This clonotype was found many times. J is TRBJ1-2 and V is TRBV6-5; a possible D gene is TRBD1 (5 bases). Germline assignment: CDR1 MNHEY and CDR2 SVGAGI. This CDR3 spans 16 amino acids. Trimming left V 4 bases short and J 8 bases short, with 23 bases between. The CDR3 is CASSFSGGAALKGYTF. CDR3 nucleotide sequence: TGTGCCAGCAGTTTCTCAGGAGGGGCGGCCCTAAAAGGCTACACCTTC.

The chain combines TRBV20-1 with TRBJ2-7; 9 nucleotides agree with TRBD2. The CDR3 is 14 amino acids. V was pared by 1 base and J by 7 bases, with 8 bases of the junction left unmatched. Germline CDR1 DFQATT, CDR2 SNEGSKA (reference sequence). The CDR3 is CSARGTSEIYEQYF. In DNA, the CDR3 is TGCAGTGCTAGAGGGACTAGCGAGATTTATGAGCAGTACTTC.

In its sample, this clonotype was seen a few times. The chain couples TRBV29-1 to TRBJ2-1; 11 bases are a match to TRBD1. This CDR3 spans 12 amino acids. After removal of 7 bases from V and 7 bases from J, the junction contained 3 bases not matched to a gene. The germline gives CDR1 SQVTM, CDR2 ANQGSEA. The CDR3 sequence is CSAGTGGNEQFF. The CDR3 bases are TGCAGCGCTGGGACAGGGGGGAATGAGCAGTTCTTC.

The rearrangement uses TRBV7-2 and TRBJ1-2; D uncertain. The germline V and J ends were trimmed by 0 bases and 4 bases, with 6 bases remaining between them. The CDR3 is 13 residues long. Germline V gives CDR1 SGHTA, CDR2 FQGNSA. CDR3 DNA: TGTGCCAGCAGCTTAGCGGGCTCCTATGGCTACACCTTC. It yields the protein CASSLAGSYGYTF.

This rearrangement joins TRBV20-1 to TRBJ1-2, with 10 bases lining up with TRBD1. V lost 5 bases to trimming and J lost 4 bases; unmatched junction nucleotides: 4. The CDR3 totals 13 residues. The V gene's germline CDR1 is DFQATT and CDR2 SNEGSKA (reference sequence). The CDR3 spells CSAETGGSYGYTF. The CDR3 region has the DNA TGCAGTGCTGAGACAGGGGGCAGCTATGGCTACACCTTC.

The table lists this clonotype with a few counts. The chain carries TRBV5-1 and TRBJ1-2, with 9 nucleotides matching TRBD1. The V gene end was trimmed by 0 bases and the J gene end by 4 bases; junction bases not matched to a gene: 4. Germline V CDR1 and CDR2: SGHRS, YFSETQ. The CDR3 length is 15 residues. Here the CDR3 DNA reads TGCGCCAGCAGCTTGGGGGACAGGGATGGCTATGGCTACACCTTC. Its protein is CASSLGDRDGYGYTF.

This clonotype showed up just a few times. The gene calls are TRBV5-1 and TRBJ1-2; D might be TRBD1 (6 bases). The germline V gene has CDR1 SGHRS and CDR2 YFSETQ. This CDR3 comprises 16 residues. Trimming took off 0 bases at V and 0 bases at J, with 12 bases between the two ends. As DNA, the CDR3 is TGCGCCAGCAGCTTGGCCCAGGACAGAGCTAACTATGGCTACACCTTC. Its translation: CASSLAQDRANYGYTF.

The V gene is TRBV4-3, the J gene TRBJ1-2; the match to TRBD1 covers 11 bases. CDR1 and CDR2 (germline): LGHNA, YSLEER. The CDR3 sequence is 16 residues long. With 4 bases clipped from V and 0 bases from J, the junction kept 4 bases outside the gene matches. The CDR3 bases are TGCGCCAGCAGCCCCGTGGACAGGGGGCCTAACTATGGCTACACCTTC. Translation gives CASSPVDRGPNYGYTF.

V usage is TRBV6-5 and J usage is TRBJ2-4, with unresolved D. The CDR3 spans 15 residues. The ends were cut back, 5 bases at V and 0 bases at J, with 11 bases in the middle. CDR1 is MNHEY and CDR2 is SVGAGI in the germline V gene. CDR3 nucleotide sequence: TGTGCCAGCAGTCCCTCTCCGCTAGCCAAAAACATTCAGTACTTC. Residues: CASSPSPLAKNIQYF.

The V gene is TRBV28, the J gene TRBJ2-7; TRBD1 might be the D (6 bases). This CDR3 is built from 13 residues. The germline gives CDR1 MDHEN, CDR2 SYDVKM. Trimming left V 5 bases short and J 4 bases short, with 12 bases between. This chain's CDR3 is CASSLGARYEQYF. The CDR3 bases are TGTGCCAGCAGTCTGGGGGCCCGGTACGAGCAGTACTTC. The variable domain in full, completed from reference TRBV28 and TRBJ2-7, reads DVKVTQSSRYLVKRTGEKVFLECVQDMDHENMFWYRQDPGLGLRLIYFSYDVKMKEKGDIPEGYSVSREKKERFSLILESASTNQTSMYLCASSLGARYEQYFGPGTRLTVT.

This clonotype was observed a few times. The CDR3 nucleotides read TGTGCCAGCAGCCAGGTCCCAGGGAATGAAAAACTGTTTTTT. Translating it yields CASSQVPGNEKLFF. This chain connects TRBV12-3 or TRBV12-4 to TRBJ1-4, with a weak D call TRBD1 (5 bases). The CDR3 has 14 amino acids. Trimming took off 6 bases at V and 5 bases at J, with 13 bases between the two ends.

The chain uses TRBV20-1 and TRBJ1-2; 8 bases are shared with TRBD1. Germline trimming cut 5 bases from V and 6 bases from J; bases unmatched to any gene: 5. CDR1 and CDR2 (germline): DFQATT, SNEGSKA (reference sequence). CDR3 size: 12 residues. The CDR3 loop is CSAPQGGDGYTF. Here the CDR3 DNA reads TGCAGTGCTCCACAGGGGGGCGATGGCTACACCTTC.

On this clonotype: One junction end disagrees with the germline gene, perhaps due to a read error. The chain uses TRBV12-3 or TRBV12-4 and TRBJ2-1; D call uncertain. The CDR3 has 13 amino acids. CDR3 nucleotides: TGTGCCAGCAGTTTATTATCCTTCAATGAGCAGTTCTTC. This encodes CASSLLSFNEQFF.

This chain links TRBV6-1 with TRBJ1-1; D is ambiguous. Per the germline V gene, CDR1 is MNHNS and CDR2 is SASEGT. Trimming left V 5 bases short and J 3 bases short, with 7 bases between. The CDR3 spans 12 residues. The CDR3 is CASSPRYTEAFF. CDR3 coding DNA: TGTGCCAGCAGTCCAAGGTACACTGAAGCTTTCTTT.

This clonotype was seen a handful of times. J is TRBJ1-6 and V is TRBV12-3 or TRBV12-4; no definite D call. The V end was cut by 1 base, the J end by 14 bases, with 9 bases between. This CDR3 spans 12 amino acids. CDR3 protein: CASSLGDPSLHF. CDR3 in DNA: TGTGCCAGCAGTTTAGGGGATCCCTCCCTCCACTTT.

There are a few counts of this clonotype. The junction shows a germline mismatch at one end, possibly a read error. The chain has TRBV7-7 and TRBJ2-5; tentatively, D is TRBD1 or TRBD2 (6 bases each). Germline CDR1 is SSHAT and CDR2 is FNYEAQ (reference sequence). This CDR3 has 14 amino acids. The CDR3 region has the DNA TGTGCTAGCAGCTCGCTACAGGGAGGCCCGGCCCAGTACTTC. Amino acid sequence: CASSSLQGGPAQYF.

The chain has TRBV28 and TRBJ1-1, with TRBD1 matching over 7 bases. V was clipped by 3 bases and J by 5 bases; unmatched bases: 3. Germline loops: CDR1 MDHEN, CDR2 SYDVKM. The CDR3 length is 13 residues. The CDR3 loop is CASSFRQGTEAFF. The CDR3 DNA is TGTGCCAGCAGTTTCCGACAGGGAACTGAAGCTTTCTTT.

This clonotype was observed a handful of times. The chain employs TRBV20-1 and TRBJ1-1, with 12 bases matching TRBD1. The junction had 7 bases not matched to a gene; V was cut back by 7 bases and J by 1 base. The CDR3 totals 15 residues. The germline V gene has CDR1 DFQATT and CDR2 SNEGSKA (reference sequence). The CDR3 DNA reads as TGCAGTGTTCCGGGACAGGGGGCCTCGAACACTGAAGCTTTCTTT. Protein: CSVPGQGASNTEAFF.

This clonotype was seen a single time. The genes are TRBV20-1 and TRBJ1-5, with a weak D call TRBD1 (6 bases). The CDR3 spans 16 residues. The germline V and J ends were trimmed by 4 bases and 0 bases, with 16 bases remaining between them. CDR1 and CDR2 (germline): DFQATT, SNEGSKA (reference sequence). CDR3 protein: CSAMEGTPHSNQPQHF. CDR3 nucleotide sequence: TGCAGTGCTATGGAGGGGACACCTCATAGCAATCAGCCCCAGCATTTT.

This rearrangement joins TRBV4-3 to TRBJ2-5; D perhaps matches TRBD1 (5 bases). Germline CDR1 reads LGHNA; CDR2 reads YSLEER. The CDR3 is 15 amino acids. V gave up 0 bases and J gave up 5 bases, with 13 bases separating them. The CDR3 coding sequence is TGCGCCAGCAGCCAAGATGGGGCTGGAATGGAGACCCAGTACTTC. Translation gives CASSQDGAGMETQYF.

The V call is TRBV29-1, the J call TRBJ1-4; unclear D gene. Per the germline V gene, CDR1 is SQVTM and CDR2 is ANQGSEA. CDR3 length: 13 amino acids. Between the trimmed V and J ends, which lost 7 bases and 5 bases, there was a span of 14 bases. CDR3 in amino acids: CSAVWARNEKLFF. In DNA, the CDR3 is TGCAGCGCAGTTTGGGCGCGGAATGAAAAACTGTTTTTT.

The sample holds one count of this clonotype. The chain employs TRBV12-3 or TRBV12-4 and TRBJ2-1; D is perhaps TRBD2 (6 bases). This CDR3 has 15 amino acids. Trimming stripped 5 bases from V and 2 bases from J, with 13 bases between. The CDR3 DNA follows: TGTGCCAGCAGTCGCGGGACTGCTCCCTACAATGAGCAGTTCTTC. This translates into CASSRGTAPYNEQFF.

CDR3 bases: TGTGCCAGCAGTCTAAGGGACAGCTATTCACCCCTCCACTTT. Encoded protein: CASSLRDSYSPLHF. The rearrangement links TRBV2 to TRBJ1-6, with TRBD1 identical over 7 bases. The V gene's germline CDR1 is SNHLY and CDR2 FYNNEI. CDR3 size: 14 residues. V lost 5 bases to trimming and J lost 8 bases; unmatched junction nucleotides: 6.

The chain recombines TRBV12-3 or TRBV12-4 with TRBJ1-1; 7 bases map to TRBD1. The length of the CDR3 is 11 residues. The V and J ends lost 11 bases and 6 bases, in that order; junction bases with no gene match: 6. For the CDR3, the DNA is TGTGCCTGCCAGGGGGGCTCTGAAGCTTTCTTT. This translates into CACQGGSEAFF.

This chain joins TRBV5-1 and TRBJ1-1; TRBD1 is a possible D gene (5 bases). This CDR3 spans 14 amino acids. Germline assignment: CDR1 SGHRS and CDR2 YFSETQ. Trimming cost V 1 base and J 4 bases, with 11 bases left between them. CDR3 residues: CASSLIARATEAFF. The CDR3 DNA sequence: TGCGCCAGCAGCTTGATTGCCAGGGCCACTGAAGCTTTCTTT.

The chain's CDR3 is CASSLSRQNTEAFF. The DNA of the CDR3 is TGCGCCAGCAGCTTGTCCAGGCAGAACACTGAAGCTTTCTTT. The rearrangement uses TRBV5-1 and TRBJ1-1; D not resolved. CDR1 and CDR2 from the germline V gene are SGHRS and YFSETQ. Between the trimmed V and J ends, which lost 1 base and 1 base, there was a span of 8 bases. CDR3 size: 14 residues.

This sequence joins TRBV20-1 and TRBJ1-1, with D uncertain. Looked up from germline, CDR1 is DFQATT and CDR2 is SNEGSKA (reference sequence). This CDR3 region has 11 residues. V lost 6 bases to trimming and J lost 5 bases, with 10 bases between them. CDR3 in amino acids: CSADGRTEAFF. CDR3 nucleotide sequence: TGCAGTGCGGACGGGCGGACTGAAGCTTTCTTT.

CDR3 nucleotides: TGTGCCAGCTCACAATTTCCCCAGGGGAGCAGCAATCAGCCCCAGCATTTT. Its protein is CASSQFPQGSSNQPQHF. V usage is TRBV18 and J usage is TRBJ1-5, with D possibly TRBD1 on 6 matching bases. From germline, CDR1 is KGHSH and CDR2 LQKENI. Deletions cut 4 bases from V and 1 base from J, with 17 bases between. This CDR3 region has 17 residues.

This clonotype was counted once. This rearrangement joins TRBV7-8 to TRBJ1-1; D uncertain. Trimming shortened V by 5 bases and J by 3 bases, and 16 bases separated the two germline ends. Germline V gene data show CDR1 as SGHVS and CDR2 as FQNEAQ. This CDR3 is 15 amino acids long. The CDR3 loop is CASSIRRSPDTEAFF. CDR3 bases: TGTGCCAGCAGCATAAGACGGAGTCCGGACACTGAAGCTTTCTTT.

This clonotype was detected only a few times. This rearrangement joins TRBV20-1 to TRBJ1-2; D gene ambiguous. V was pared by 4 bases and J by 2 bases, with 2 bases between. CDR3 length: 10 residues. The germline V gene has CDR1 DFQATT and CDR2 SNEGSKA (reference sequence). CDR3 sequence (DNA): TGCAGTGCTATAAACTATGGCTACACCTTC. Its protein is CSAINYGYTF.

CDR3 region: CASSPLTNQPQHF. DNA for the CDR3: TGTGCCAGCAGCCCCCTTACCAATCAGCCCCAGCATTTT. The chain links TRBV6-5 to TRBJ1-5, with no clear D. This CDR3 is built from 13 residues. Deletions cut 6 bases from V and 3 bases from J, with 9 bases between. Germline V gives CDR1 MNHEY, CDR2 SVGAGI.